Listed below are T cell receptor beta chains from one sample, sequenced in a study of CD8 T cells in ankylosing spondylitis. TCRdb fed the 5' RACE reads into MiXCR, producing one record per CDR3 protein. The sample carries fewer than 550,000 distinct CDR3 sequences, roughly 5% recorded once. The source material was blood, either unsorted or a sorted T cell fraction (not recorded which). The receptor set was obtained from a male donor with ankylosing spondylitis. Each CDR3 is given with its conserved first and last residue. A D gene is named only where the DNA matches it firmly. Clone size is not always given. Where it is, it says once, few, many or a class for expanded clones.

clone_size	j_call	v_call	d_call	cdr3_aa	cdr3_nt
many	TRBJ1-1	TRBV20-1	TRBD1	CSVKGARATGSAFF	TGCAGTGTAAAGGGGGCCAGGGCGACTGGATCGGCTTTCTTT
many	TRBJ2-3	TRBV29-1	TRBD2	CSVEPGTSGSTDTQYF	TGCAGCGTCGAACCTGGGACTAGCGGGAGCACAGATACGCAGTATTTT
many	TRBJ2-7	TRBV10-1	NA	CATMDGWWQYF	TGCGCCACTATGGACGGCTGGTGGCAGTACTTC
many	TRBJ2-1	TRBV7-2	NA	CASSPAGTFNEQFF	TGTGCCAGCAGCCCAGCCGGTACGTTCAATGAGCAGTTCTTC
many	TRBJ2-5	TRBV20-1	TRBD2	CSANPAGGVKETQYF	TGCAGTGCTAATCCAGCGGGAGGGGTCAAAGAGACCCAGTACTTC
NA	TRBJ2-1	TRBV11-2	TRBD1	CALQGASWSEQFF	TGTGCCCTCCAGGGGGCTAGCTGGTCCGAGCAGTTCTTC
few	TRBJ2-2	TRBV7-9	NA	CASLPKDSNTGELFF	TGTGCCAGCCTCCCCAAGGACTCGAACACCGGGGAGCTGTTTTTT
many	TRBJ1-1	TRBV6-5	NA	CASSYSGGSTEAFF	TGTGCCAGCAGTTACTCGGGTGGTAGCACTGAAGCTTTCTTT
few	TRBJ1-2	TRBV7-2	NA	CASSYDRSSGYTF	TGTGCCAGCAGCTATGACAGATCCTCTGGCTACACCTTC
many	TRBJ1-2	TRBV7-9	NA	CASSDSVAAGYTF	TGTGCCAGCAGCGATTCAGTGGCTGCTGGCTACACCTTC
many	TRBJ2-7	TRBV5-1	TRBD1	CASSPGRTGPYEQYF	TGCGCCAGCAGCCCCGGTCGGACAGGGCCCTACGAGCAGTACTTC
many	TRBJ2-7	TRBV20-1	NA	CSASKPRGSYEQYF	TGCAGTGCTTCCAAACCGCGGGGCTCCTACGAGCAGTACTTC
many	TRBJ2-3	TRBV5-4	NA	CASSLRPTFTDTQYF	TGTGCCAGCAGCTTACGCCCGACCTTCACAGATACGCAGTATTTT
many	TRBJ2-7	TRBV10-3	NA	CAISEFFRARDYEQYF	TGTGCCATCAGTGAATTCTTCCGGGCCAGAGACTACGAGCAGTACTTC
NA	TRBJ2-2	TRBV11-3	NA	CASSQQGPGELFF	TGTGCCAGCAGCCAACAGGGCCCCGGGGAGCTGTTTTTT
many	TRBJ2-5	TRBV10-3	NA	CAISESGDQETQYF	TGTGCCATCAGTGAGTCCGGGGACCAAGAGACCCAGTACTTC
many	TRBJ2-7	TRBV4-1	TRBD2	CASSQDASSGRYEQYF	TGCGCCAGCAGCCAAGATGCGTCTAGCGGGAGGTACGAGCAGTACTTC
many	TRBJ1-2	TRBV20-1	TRBD1	CSAKQGAVGYTF	TGCAGTGCTAAACAGGGGGCGGTTGGCTACACCTTC
many	TRBJ1-2	TRBV29-1	NA	CSSNLGEANYGYTF	TGCAGCTCTAACTTGGGGGAAGCTAACTATGGCTACACCTTC
NA	TRBJ1-1	TRBV20-1	NA	CSARGAFF	TGCAGTGCTAGAGGAGCTTTCTTT
many	TRBJ1-3	TRBV29-1	NA	CSVEEARGGGTIYF	TGCAGCGTTGAAGAGGCCAGGGGAGGAGGCACCATATATTTT
few	TRBJ2-5	TRBV20-1	NA	CCARDPLDEGRGETQYF	TGCTGTGCTAGAGATCCGTTGGATGAGGGGCGAGGAGAGACCCAGTACTTC
NA	TRBJ2-3	TRBV5-1	TRBD2	CASSLLLAASVTQYF	TGCGCCAGCAGCTTGCTACTAGCGGCCTCAGTTACGCAGTATTTT
many	TRBJ2-1	TRBV5-1	TRBD1	CASSRTGGALQFF	TGCGCCAGCAGCCGTACAGGGGGCGCATTGCAGTTCTTC
many	TRBJ1-4	TRBV7-2	TRBD1	CASSRGDSRNEKLFF	TGTGCCAGCAGCCGAGGGGACAGCAGAAATGAAAAACTGTTTTTT
NA	TRBJ1-2	TRBV6-2/TRBV6-3	NA	CASSYSKRVGEYGYTF	TGTGCCAGCAGTTACTCGAAAAGGGTTGGCGAGTATGGCTACACCTTC
many	TRBJ2-3	TRBV6-2/TRBV6-3	NA	CASNIFGGRSSTDTQYF	TGTGCCAGCAATATATTCGGGGGGCGCTCTAGCACAGATACGCAGTATTTT
many	TRBJ2-1	TRBV5-1	NA	CASRYSLSPRTNEQFF	TGCGCCAGCAGATACAGCCTCAGCCCCCGGACCAATGAGCAGTTCTTC
few	TRBJ2-5	TRBV7-2	TRBD1	CASSLVGGQAGFF	TGTGCCAGCAGCTTAGTGGGGGGACAGGCCGGCTTTTTC
few	TRBJ1-2	TRBV5-1	TRBD1	CASRQDREKGYGYTF	TGCGCCAGCAGGCAGGACAGGGAGAAGGGCTATGGCTACACCTTC
few	TRBJ2-1	TRBV4-3	TRBD2	CASSLQLAGGNEQFF	TGCGCCAGCAGCCTTCAACTAGCGGGGGGGAATGAGCAGTTCTTC
NA	TRBJ2-7	TRBV18	NA	CASSNSDDEQYF	TGTGCCAGCTCCAACAGCGACGACGAGCAGTACTTC
many	TRBJ2-4	TRBV5-1	NA	CASSLPRQGGNIQYF	TGCGCCAGCAGCTTACCGCGTCAGGGTGGAAACATTCAGTACTTC
NA	TRBJ2-1	TRBV27	NA	CASSLRRRELYNEQFF	TGTGCCAGCAGTTTGCGGCGGCGGGAACTCTACAATGAGCAGTTCTTC
few	TRBJ2-1	TRBV4-1	TRBD2	CASSQDFSSGRARNEQFF	TGCGCCAGCAGCCAAGATTTTTCTAGCGGGAGGGCTAGGAATGAGCAGTTCTTC
many	TRBJ2-1	TRBV28	NA	CASSWGLRDFSYNEQFF	TGTGCCAGCTCGTGGGGGTTAAGGGACTTCTCCTACAATGAGCAGTTCTTC
few	TRBJ1-1	TRBV19	NA	CASSIRGGTNTEAFF	TGTGCCAGTAGTATTCGGGGAGGGACGAACACTGAAGCTTTCTTT
many	TRBJ2-1	TRBV7-9	NA	CASNMGYSYNEQFF	TGTGCCAGCAACATGGGCTACTCCTACAATGAGCAGTTCTTC
once	TRBJ2-7	TRBV28	NA	CASSLSLDSYEQYF	TGTGCCAGCAGTTTAAGCCTGGACAGCTACGAGCAGTACTTC
few	TRBJ2-1	TRBV11-2	TRBD1	CASSGSRDRGHEQFF	TGTGCCAGCAGCGGAAGCCGAGACAGGGGGCATGAGCAGTTCTTC
many	TRBJ1-1	TRBV12-3/TRBV12-4	NA	CASKDGARATEAFF	TGTGCCAGCAAAGACGGGGCCCGGGCCACTGAAGCTTTCTTT
many	TRBJ1-1	TRBV5-1	NA	CASSSQGRRSTEAFF	TGCGCCAGCAGCTCGCAGGGGCGGAGGAGCACTGAAGCTTTCTTT
many	TRBJ1-3	TRBV28	NA	CAIKRALSSGNTIYF	TGTGCCATAAAACGGGCTCTCTCATCTGGAAACACCATATATTTT
many	TRBJ1-4	TRBV18	NA	CASSPSAGQTEKLFF	TGTGCCAGCTCACCAAGCGCCGGACAGACTGAAAAACTGTTTTTT
few	TRBJ2-1	TRBV19	TRBD1	CASSPRGQGAIDNEQFF	TGTGCCAGTAGTCCCAGGGGACAGGGGGCTATCGACAATGAGCAGTTCTTC
many	TRBJ1-1	TRBV7-2	NA	CASLVLNTEAFF	TGTGCCAGTCTCGTTTTGAACACTGAAGCTTTCTTT